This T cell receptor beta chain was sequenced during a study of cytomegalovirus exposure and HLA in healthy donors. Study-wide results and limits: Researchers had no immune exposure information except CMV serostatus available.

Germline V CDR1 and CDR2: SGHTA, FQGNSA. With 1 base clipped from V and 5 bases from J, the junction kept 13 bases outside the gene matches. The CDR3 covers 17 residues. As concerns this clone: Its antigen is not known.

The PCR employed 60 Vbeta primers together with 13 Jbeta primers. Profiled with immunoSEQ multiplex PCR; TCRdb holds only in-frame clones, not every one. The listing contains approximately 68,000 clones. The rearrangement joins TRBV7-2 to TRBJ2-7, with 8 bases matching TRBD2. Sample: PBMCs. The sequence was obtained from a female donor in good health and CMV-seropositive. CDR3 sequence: CASSLGGREDLHHEQYF. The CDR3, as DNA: TGTGCCAGCAGCTTAGGTGGGCGGGAGGATCTTCACCACGAGCAGTACTTC.